The T cell receptor (beta chain) under discussion was sequenced for a study of long-term antiretroviral therapy in people with HIV. About the research overall: Some samples came about a decade before the 2015 immediate-ART recommendation, and these were the earliest. Whole-study findings and limits: The study found narrower CDR3 length ranges in HIV repertoires than in controls.

Investigators performed immunoSEQ version v3.0 at survey level. Profiling relied on immunoSEQ multiplex PCR, and the TCRdb table lists in-frame clones only, not all of them. The sample holds some 20,000 clones, around 81% seen once. The V gene end was trimmed by 5 bases and the J gene end by 2 bases; junction bases not matched to a gene: 5. The CDR3 sequence is 14 residues long. In germline, CDR1 is LNHDA, CDR2 SQIVND (reference sequence). In the case of this clone: Its antigen is currently unknown.

The chain employs TRBV19 and TRBJ1-1; 7 bases agree with TRBD1. The clonotype originates from a man aged 45 to 65 with HIV. Sequenced here: unsorted PBMCs, sampled 2.2 years after starting antiretroviral therapy. The CDR3 DNA is TGTGCCAGTAGTCTCGGGACAGTCAACACTGAAGCTTTCTTT. Its translation: CASSLGTVNTEAFF.